One sample yielded the 20 T cell receptor beta chains listed below, sequenced in a study of blood T cells in healthy people across ages. It was with a sample-barcoded 5' primer and a J-beta primer mix that a second PCR of roughly 7 to 12 cycles was run. A single record per CDR3 protein comes from TCRdb applying MiXCR to the 5' RACE reads. The sample includes about 1.8 million distinct CDR3 sequences, 49% of them seen just once. Sequencing used blood. Receptors originate from a woman aged 40 to 55 in good health.

This clonotype has just a few counts. This chain joins TRBV11-2 and TRBJ2-3; possible D gene TRBD2, 7 bases. V was clipped by 5 bases and J by 4 bases, with 16 bases between them. This CDR3 has 15 amino acids. CDR1 is SGHAT and CDR2 is FQNNGV in the germline V gene. Written as DNA, the CDR3 is TGTGCCAGCAGCCCCGGGGGGCGAGCCCCAGATACGCAGTATTTT. Amino acids: CASSPGGRAPDTQYF.

The genes are TRBV28 and TRBJ2-5, with D perhaps TRBD2 (7 bases). Germline CDR1 is MDHEN and CDR2 is SYDVKM. There are 15 residues in the CDR3. The ends were cut back, 11 bases at V and 3 bases at J, with 22 bases in the middle. CDR3 region: CARWGAQGGKETQYF. As DNA, the CDR3 is TGTGCCCGTTGGGGGGCCCAGGGAGGGAAAGAGACCCAGTACTTC.

The chain recombines TRBV4-1 with TRBJ2-7; perhaps TRBD2 as D (5 bases). The V end was cut by 1 base, the J end by 7 bases, with 14 bases between. The CDR3 is made up of 14 amino acids. The V gene's germline CDR1 is MGHRA and CDR2 YSYEKL. CDR3 DNA: TGCGCCAGCAGCCAAGTCGGGAAGTCTGGAGAGCAGTACTTC. This translates into CASSQVGKSGEQYF.

In DNA form, the CDR3 reads TGCGCCAGCAGCCAAGACTCCCAGACGTCTAATGAAAAACTGTTTTTT. Translating it yields CASSQDSQTSNEKLFF. This chain uses TRBV4-3 with TRBJ1-4, with no clear D. The CDR3 spans 16 residues. Germline assignment: CDR1 LGHNA and CDR2 YSLEER. V was pared by 0 bases and J by 3 bases, with 11 bases between.

This clonotype turned up a few times. J is TRBJ2-6 and V is TRBV7-8; D gene ambiguous. The CDR3 is 17 residues long. CDR1 SGHVS and CDR2 FQNEAQ come from the germline V gene. Trimming cost V 4 bases and J 0 bases, with 13 bases left between them. CDR3 protein: CASSSYQVSSGANVLTF. CDR3 DNA: TGTGCCAGCAGCTCCTACCAGGTGTCCTCTGGGGCCAACGTCCTGACTTTC.

Comments on this clonotype: Relative to the germline gene, one junction end is altered; a read error may explain this. The chain couples TRBV4-3 to TRBJ2-1; TRBD1 or TRBD2 may be the D gene (5 bases each). The CDR3 is 14 amino acids. The germline V gene has CDR1 LGHNA and CDR2 YSLEER. The CDR3 is CASSPIGEGDERFF. The DNA of the CDR3 is TGCGCCAGCAGCCCCATCGGGGAAGGGGATGAGCGGTTCTTC.

This chain connects TRBV20-1 to TRBJ1-4; D is unclear. The CDR3 covers 13 residues. Between the trimmed V and J ends, which lost 3 bases and 3 bases, there was a span of 8 bases. Germline CDR1 DFQATT, CDR2 SNEGSKA (reference sequence). CDR3 loop: CSASLPANEKLFF. CDR3 coding DNA: TGCAGTGCTAGTTTGCCAGCTAATGAAAAACTGTTTTTT.

J is TRBJ2-4 and V is TRBV18; tentative D call: TRBD1 (5 bases). The CDR3 covers 16 residues. Per germline, CDR1 KGHSH and CDR2 LQKENI. Trimming shortened V by 3 bases and J by 0 bases, and 12 bases separated the two germline ends. The CDR3 DNA reads as TGTGCCAGCTCACCCTCCCAGGGATTAGCCAAAAACATTCAGTACTTC. As protein: CASSPSQGLAKNIQYF.

V is TRBV7-2 and J is TRBJ1-2; a possible D gene is TRBD1 (5 bases). The V gene lost 1 base and the J gene lost 8 bases, with 23 bases spanning the gap. The germline V gene encodes CDR1 SGHTA and CDR2 FQGNSA. The CDR3 runs to 17 residues. The CDR3 is CASSLVGHQFEGVGYTF. CDR3 nucleotide sequence: TGTGCCAGCAGCTTAGTCGGACACCAATTTGAGGGAGTCGGCTACACCTTC.

The chain combines TRBV18 with TRBJ2-3, with D possibly being TRBD2 (5 bases). CDR1 is KGHSH, CDR2 LQKENI, per germline. This CDR3 contains 16 residues. V was shortened by 0 bases and J by 1 base, with 11 bases between the two germline ends. The CDR3 protein is CASSPPRGMGTDTQYF. The CDR3 bases are TGTGCCAGCTCACCACCTCGGGGTATGGGCACAGATACGCAGTATTTT. Looking up the rest from reference TRBV18 and TRBJ2-3 gives the full variable domain: NAGVMQNPRHLVRRRGQEARLRCSPMKGHSHVYWYRQLPEEGLKFMVYLQKENIIDESGMPKERFSAEFPKEGPSILRIQQVVRGDSAAYFCASSPPRGMGTDTQYFGPGTRLTVL.

The chain has TRBV6-6 and TRBJ2-5; D is possibly TRBD2 (7 bases). This CDR3 has 15 amino acids. V lost 5 bases to trimming and J lost 2 bases, with 15 bases between them. Germline lookup yields CDR1 MNHNY and CDR2 SVGAGI (reference sequence). In DNA, the CDR3 is TGTGCCAGCAGTCCTAAGGGGGGGCCTCAAGAGACCCAGTACTTC. It encodes CASSPKGGPQETQYF.

This chain uses TRBV25-1 with TRBJ2-7; 7 bases map to TRBD2. This CDR3 has 13 amino acids. Trimming cost V 1 base and J 7 bases; bases outside gene matches: 4. Germline CDR1 and CDR2: MGHDK and SYGVNS. This chain's CDR3 is CASSEFRGGEQYF. The DNA for the CDR3 is TGTGCCAGCAGTGAATTTAGGGGAGGGGAGCAGTACTTC.

This clonotype was detected a few times. This chain connects TRBV2 to TRBJ2-3, with D perhaps matching TRBD2 (5 bases). Germline CDR1 SNHLY, CDR2 FYNNEI. The V end was cut by 3 bases, the J end by 7 bases, with 8 bases between. CDR3 size: 12 residues. The CDR3 here is CASSEGEYTQYF. The CDR3 bases are TGTGCCAGCAGTGAGGGAGAGTATACGCAGTATTTT.

The rearrangement joins TRBV5-1 to TRBJ2-1, with 9 bases fitting TRBD2. There are 17 residues in the CDR3. Losses at the gene ends were 4 bases for V and 1 base for J; bases not matched to a gene: 9. Germline V gene data show CDR1 as SGHRS and CDR2 as YFSETQ. The CDR3 DNA is TGCGCCAGCAGCCAGGAAGGCCTAGCGGGGTCCTACAATGAGCAGTTCTTC. Amino acid sequence: CASSQEGLAGSYNEQFF.

The gene calls are TRBV12-3 or TRBV12-4 and TRBJ1-1; D unresolved. CDR3 size: 14 residues. V gave up 1 base and J gave up 4 bases, with 10 bases separating them. CDR3 residues: CASSLVGPSTEAFF. CDR3 sequence (DNA): TGTGCCAGCAGTTTAGTGGGTCCTTCCACTGAAGCTTTCTTT.

The gene calls are TRBV7-9 and TRBJ1-5; 10 nucleotides match TRBD1. The CDR3 totals 15 residues. V was pared by 1 base and J by 7 bases, with 4 bases of the junction left unmatched. In germline, CDR1 is SEHNR, CDR2 FQNEAQ (reference sequence). The CDR3 loop is CASSLGQGAIQPQHF. As DNA, the CDR3 is TGTGCCAGCAGCTTAGGACAGGGGGCCATCCAGCCCCAGCATTTT.

The rearrangement links TRBV5-1 to TRBJ2-3; D is unresolved. The germline V and J ends were trimmed by 2 bases and 4 bases, with 14 bases remaining between them. The CDR3 length is 15 residues. Germline assignment: CDR1 SGHRS and CDR2 YFSETQ. The CDR3 is CASSFRPLSPDTQYF. CDR3 DNA: TGCGCCAGCAGCTTTCGGCCCTTGAGTCCAGATACGCAGTATTTT.

This chain connects TRBV6-2 or TRBV6-3 to TRBJ2-1; the D call may be TRBD1 or TRBD2 (5 bases each). Germline-derived CDR1 and CDR2 are MNHEY and SVGEGT. The V and J ends lost 4 bases and 8 bases respectively, with 12 bases between them. The CDR3 consists of 13 residues. The CDR3, as DNA: TGTGCCAGCAGTTCCCCCAGGGAGCATGAGCAGTTCTTC. Translation gives CASSSPREHEQFF.

This clonotype was counted between two and nine times. The CDR3 is CASSLRGQTYNEQFF. The CDR3 DNA sequence: TGTGCCAGCAGCCTGCGGGGCCAGACCTACAATGAGCAGTTCTTC. The chain links TRBV9 to TRBJ2-1; tentative D call: TRBD2 (6 bases). The germline CDR1 and CDR2 sequences are SGDLS and YYNGEE. This CDR3 is 15 amino acids long. Trimming removed 4 bases from V and 2 bases from J, with 13 bases in between.

The V and J genes are TRBV28 and TRBJ1-6; the D is unclear. The length of the CDR3 is 19 residues. The germline gives CDR1 MDHEN, CDR2 SYDVKM. V shed 4 bases and J shed 7 bases, with 26 bases lying between them. The CDR3 DNA sequence: TGTGCCAGCAGTTACGCCCCTCTGAGGGTCGATGGCGAGAATTCACCCCTCCACTTT. It codes for CASSYAPLRVDGENSPLHF. Combining the CDR3 with reference TRBV28 and TRBJ1-6 gives the whole variable domain DVKVTQSSRYLVKRTGEKVFLECVQDMDHENMFWYRQDPGLGLRLIYFSYDVKMKEKGDIPEGYSVSREKKERFSLILESASTNQTSMYLCASSYAPLRVDGENSPLHFGNGTRLTVT.